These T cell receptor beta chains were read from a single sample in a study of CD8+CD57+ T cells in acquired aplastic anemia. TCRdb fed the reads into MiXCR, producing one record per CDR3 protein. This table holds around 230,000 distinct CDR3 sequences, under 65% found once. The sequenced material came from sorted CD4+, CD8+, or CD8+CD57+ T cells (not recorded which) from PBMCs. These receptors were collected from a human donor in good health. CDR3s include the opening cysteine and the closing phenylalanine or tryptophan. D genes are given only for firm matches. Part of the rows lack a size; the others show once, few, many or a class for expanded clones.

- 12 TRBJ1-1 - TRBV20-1 TGCAGTGCTAGAGGCACTCCGGGAGAAGCTTTCTTT CSARGTPGEAFF
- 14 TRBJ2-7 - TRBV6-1 TGTGCTAGCTATCACCCCCCGGACAGCTACGAGCAGTACTTC CASYHPPDSYEQYF
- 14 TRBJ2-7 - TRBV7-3 TGTGCCAGCAGTGTCGGCGGGTTCTCCTACGAGCAGTACTTC CASSVGGFSYEQYF
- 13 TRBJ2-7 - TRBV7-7 TGTGCTAGCAGCGGAGGTATAACCTACGAGCAGTACTTC CASSGGITYEQYF
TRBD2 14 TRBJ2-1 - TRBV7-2 TGTGCCTCCCAAGGGGGACTAGCGAGAAATGAGCAGTTCTTC CASQGGLARNEQFF
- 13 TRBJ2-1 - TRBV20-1 TGCAGTGCTAGAGATTACGGCTACAATGAGCAGTTCTTC CSARDYGYNEQFF
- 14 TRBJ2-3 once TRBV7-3 TGTGCCAGCAGCTTAACACCCGAGGGGGGGACGCAGTATTTT CASSLTPEGGTQYF
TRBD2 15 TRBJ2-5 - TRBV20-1 TGCAGTGCTAGAGATCCTAGCGGGCCGCAAGAGACCCAGTACTTC CSARDPSGPQETQYF
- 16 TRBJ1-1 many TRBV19 TGTGCCAGTAGTATAGTTAACCCCAGCATGAACACTGAAGCTTTCTTT CASSIVNPSMNTEAFF
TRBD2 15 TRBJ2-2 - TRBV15 TGTGCCACCAGCAGAGCACTAGCGGGCACCGGGGAGCTGTTTTTT CATSRALAGTGELFF